These 26 T cell receptor beta chains originate from one sample sequenced in a study of T-cell memory formation after mild COVID-19. TCRdb redid the calling of the 5' RACE reads with MiXCR, one entry per CDR3 protein. The repertoire has about 340,000 distinct CDR3 sequences, 10% to 15% of them found once; the top ten carry about a fifth. Sequenced sample: PBMCs or a T cell subset sorted from them (not recorded which). Source of these receptors: a man between 18 and 35 years old who had mild COVID-19 (a few samples of this study predate the infection). Cell type and time point are not known.

In DNA form, the CDR3 reads TGTGCCAGCAGTTTGGGGTGTCCTACGCAGTATTTT. It yields the protein CASSLGCPTQYF. J is TRBJ2-3 and V is TRBV28; D unclear. This CDR3 has 12 residues. V lost 3 bases to trimming and J lost 8 bases, with 9 bases between them. CDR1 and CDR2 from the germline V gene are MDHEN and SYDVKM.

In its sample, this clonotype was seen a few times. The chain uses TRBV7-6 and TRBJ2-1; D not resolved. The CDR3 is made up of 13 amino acids. CDR1 and CDR2 (germline): SGHVS, FNYEAQ. V lost 1 base and J 8 bases, leaving 9 bases between the germline ends. The chain's CDR3 is CASSLGSSYEQFF. Written as DNA, the CDR3 is TGTGCCAGCAGCTTAGGTAGCAGCTATGAGCAGTTCTTC.

In this sample, this clonotype turned up a few times. V gene TRBV29-1 combines with J gene TRBJ2-1; tentative D call: TRBD2 (5 bases). Trimming took 5 bases from V and 0 from J, leaving 17 bases between them. The CDR3 consists of 16 residues. Per germline, CDR1 SQVTM and CDR2 ANQGSEA. CDR3 in amino acids: CSVPDTRGRSYNEQFF. For the CDR3, the DNA is TGCAGCGTTCCAGACACCCGGGGTCGCTCCTACAATGAGCAGTTCTTC.

This CDR3 reads CASSSTVAYTQYF. In DNA form, the CDR3 reads TGTGCCAGCAGCTCGACAGTAGCGTATACGCAGTATTTT. V and J are TRBV7-2 and TRBJ2-3; D assignment may be TRBD1 or TRBD2 (5 bases each). This CDR3 has 13 amino acids. CDR1 and CDR2 (germline): SGHTA, FQGNSA. Trimming stripped 4 bases from V and 7 bases from J, with 12 bases between.

This clonotype has just a few counts. J is TRBJ2-5 and V is TRBV5-5; D not certain. Trimming took off 4 bases at V and 4 bases at J, with 14 bases between the two ends. This CDR3 spans 14 amino acids. CDR1 is SGHKS, CDR2 YYEKEE, per germline (reference sequence). The CDR3 sequence is CASSRRAETETQYF. The CDR3 DNA is TGTGCCAGCAGCCGACGGGCAGAAACAGAGACCCAGTACTTC.

This clonotype was detected a few times. The chain joins TRBV25-1 to TRBJ2-3, with 8 bases that match TRBD2. The CDR3 spans 18 residues. Germline CDR1 reads MGHDK; CDR2 reads SYGVNS. V lost 0 bases, J lost 1 base, and 9 bases stayed unmatched. CDR3 DNA: TGTGCCAGCAGTGAATACCGTTCTGCGGGGGGCGGCACAGATACGCAGTATTTT. This sequence encodes CASSEYRSAGGGTDTQYF. Using reference TRBV25-1 and TRBJ2-3 for the parts outside the CDR3, the full variable domain is EADIYQTPRYLVIGTGKKITLECSQTMGHDKMYWYQQDPGMELHLIHYSYGVNSTEKGDLSSESTVSRIRTEHFPLTLESARPSHTSQYLCASSEYRSAGGGTDTQYFGPGTRLTVL.

The chain links TRBV6-5 to TRBJ2-1, with a tentative D call TRBD1 (6 bases). Trimming pared 0 bases from V and 8 bases from J, leaving 11 bases between. Germline CDR1 reads MNHEY; CDR2 reads SVGAGI. This CDR3 is built from 14 residues. This chain's CDR3 is CASSYSTTGHEQFF. CDR3 nucleotide sequence: TGTGCCAGCAGTTACTCGACGACAGGCCATGAGCAGTTCTTC.

Only a few counts were recorded for this clonotype. The genes are TRBV2 and TRBJ1-5, with no clear D. CDR3 length: 14 residues. Trimming took 4 bases from V and 1 from J, leaving 8 bases between them. Germline values: CDR1 SNHLY, CDR2 FYNNEI. The CDR3 DNA reads TGTGCCAGCAGTGCCGAGTTAAGCAATCAGCCCCAGCATTTT. This translates into CASSAELSNQPQHF. The variable domain in full, with the rest retrieved from reference TRBV2 and TRBJ1-5, is EPEVTQTPSHQVTQMGQEVILRCVPISNHLYFYWYRQILGQKVEFLVSFYNNEISEKSEIFDDQFSVERPDGSNFTLKIRSTKLEDSAMYFCASSAELSNQPQHFGDGTRLSIL.

V gene TRBV5-1 combines with J gene TRBJ2-3; D possibly corresponds to TRBD2 (5 bases). There are 15 residues in the CDR3. CDR1 and CDR2 (germline): SGHRS, YFSETQ. V was trimmed by 6 bases and J by 8 bases, leaving 22 bases between them. CDR3 residues: CASTPDLTPAGTQYF. The DNA of the CDR3 is TGCGCCAGCACGCCGGACTTAACCCCAGCTGGTACGCAGTATTTT.

In its sample, this clonotype was seen a few times. J is TRBJ2-3 and V is TRBV6-2 or TRBV6-3; no reliable D call. V gave up 7 bases and J gave up 4 bases, with 9 bases separating them. This CDR3 is 12 amino acids long. Per germline, CDR1 MNHEY and CDR2 SVGEGT. Here the CDR3 reads CASTSVADTQYF. CDR3 nucleotide sequence: TGTGCCAGCACATCTGTGGCAGATACGCAGTATTTT.

The chain is built from TRBV7-9 and TRBJ2-7, with TRBD1 identical over 7 bases. The CDR3 length is 15 residues. Germline CDR1 SEHNR, CDR2 FQNEAQ (reference sequence). V trimming: 3 bases; J trimming: 2 bases; junction bases outside the gene matches: 7. In DNA form, the CDR3 reads TGTGCCAGCAGCTTGGACAGGAAGTCGACCTACGAGCAGTACTTC. Residues: CASSLDRKSTYEQYF. Using reference TRBV7-9 and TRBJ2-7 for the parts outside the CDR3, the full variable domain is DTGVSQNPRHKITKRGQNVTFRCDPISEHNRLYWYRQTLGQGPEFLTYFQNEAQLEKSRLLSDRFSAERPKGSFSTLEIQRTEQGDSAMYLCASSLDRKSTYEQYFGPGTRLTVT.

The sample holds a few counts of this clonotype. The gene calls are TRBV21-1 and TRBJ2-3; the table's D gene call, TRBD1, was not cross checked with the DNA. TRBV21-1 is listed as a pseudogene. There are 13 residues in the CDR3. CDR3 sequence (DNA): TGTGCCAGCCCGGGGGGGGCCACAGATACGCAGTATTTT. It codes for CASPGGATDTQYF.

The chain recombines TRBV11-2 with TRBJ2-4; TRBD1 or TRBD2 may be the D gene (6 bases each). The CDR3 is 16 residues long. Germline CDR1 is SGHAT and CDR2 is FQNNGV. Trimming removed 4 bases from V and 0 bases from J, with 13 bases in between. The DNA for the CDR3 is TGTGCCAGCAGCTCAAGGGGGGCGACAGCCAAAAACATTCAGTACTTC. Its translation: CASSSRGATAKNIQYF.

In its sample, this clonotype was seen once. The V and J genes are TRBV7-9 and TRBJ1-4; D is unclear. The CDR3 loop spans 13 amino acids. The V gene lost 5 bases and the J gene lost 11 bases, with 15 bases spanning the gap. The germline CDR1 and CDR2 sequences are SEHNR and FQNEAQ (reference sequence). The CDR3 region has the DNA TGTGCCAGCAGCCCTGGAGAGGTCCTCAAACTGTTTTTT. Its translation: CASSPGEVLKLFF.

This CDR3 reads CSASRFGGTDNEQFF. CDR3 coding DNA: TGCAGTGCTAGTCGTTTCGGGGGGACCGACAATGAGCAGTTCTTC. The chain employs TRBV20-1 and TRBJ2-1, with 7 bases that match TRBD2. CDR1 DFQATT and CDR2 SNEGSKA come from the germline V gene (reference sequence). The CDR3 runs to 15 residues. V was clipped by 3 bases and J by 5 bases; unmatched bases: 10.

This clonotype was found once. The chain recombines TRBV6-5 with TRBJ1-4, with D unresolved. This CDR3 spans 13 amino acids. V gave up 10 bases and J gave up 11 bases, with 20 bases separating them. Germline assignment: CDR1 MNHEY and CDR2 SVGAGI. The CDR3 loop reads CATARSTREKLFF. CDR3 in DNA: TGTGCCACCGCCAGATCGACCCGGGAGAAACTGTTTTTT.

This clonotype has more than one count but fewer than ten. This chain connects TRBV5-1 to TRBJ2-2; 11 bases agree with TRBD1. This CDR3 spans 16 amino acids. Trimming removed 7 bases from V and 5 bases from J; junction bases left unmatched: 10. Germline V gene lookup returns CDR1 SGHRS and CDR2 YFSETQ. The CDR3 DNA reads TGCGCCAGCTCCCAACGGACAGGGGGCGGGACCGGGGAGCTGTTTTTT. Protein sequence: CASSQRTGGGTGELFF.

This clonotype was detected only a few times. The chain links TRBV28 to TRBJ2-1, with D uncertain. The CDR3 covers 15 residues. Trimming shortened V by 5 bases and J by 1 base, and 12 bases separated the two germline ends. The germline CDR1 and CDR2 sequences are MDHEN and SYDVKM. CDR3 protein: CASSPSGLSYNEQFF. In DNA form, the CDR3 reads TGTGCCAGCAGTCCGAGTGGGCTGTCCTACAATGAGCAGTTCTTC.

The CDR3 region has the DNA TGTGCCAGCAGTCTGGACAGGTACCAAGAGACCCAGTACTTC. Residues: CASSLDRYQETQYF. The rearrangement links TRBV12-3 or TRBV12-4 to TRBJ2-5; 7 bases align to TRBD1. The CDR3 is 14 amino acids. V gave up 5 bases and J gave up 0 bases; unmatched junction bases: 3.

V usage is TRBV7-8 and J usage is TRBJ1-1, with D possibly matching TRBD1 (6 bases). Per germline, CDR1 SGHVS and CDR2 FQNEAQ. The germline V and J ends were trimmed by 5 bases and 0 bases, with 22 bases remaining between them. This CDR3 spans 18 amino acids. CDR3 DNA sequence: TGTGCCAGCAGCCTAGTCCCCCCTGGACAGAGTATGAACACTGAAGCTTTCTTT. It translates to CASSLVPPGQSMNTEAFF.

The chain carries TRBV5-5 and TRBJ2-4; unclear D gene. Germline CDR1 is SGHKS and CDR2 is YYEKEE (reference sequence). Trimming left V 0 bases short and J 9 bases short, with 16 bases between. This CDR3 is built from 15 residues. CDR3 bases: TGTGCCAGCAGCTTGGCGGGCGGTAGCCAGAGCATTCAGTACTTC. It specifies CASSLAGGSQSIQYF.

This clonotype showed up just a few times. The chain joins TRBV12-3 or TRBV12-4 to TRBJ2-1; the D gene is possibly TRBD2 (7 bases). The CDR3 is 13 amino acids. Deletions cut 9 bases from V and 5 bases from J, with 14 bases between. CDR3 residues: CASMGGPHNEQFF. CDR3 bases: TGTGCCAGTATGGGGGGGCCCCACAATGAGCAGTTCTTC.

This clonotype was detected a few times. V usage is TRBV5-1 and J usage is TRBJ2-7; TRBD2 matches at 7 bases. V gave up 5 bases and J gave up 0 bases; unmatched junction bases: 8. Germline CDR1 is SGHRS and CDR2 is YFSETQ. The CDR3 is 15 amino acids. Here the CDR3 reads CASRTSATRSYEQYF. CDR3 in DNA: TGCGCCAGCAGAACTAGCGCTACACGCTCCTACGAGCAGTACTTC.

V usage is TRBV7-9 and J usage is TRBJ1-4, with unresolved D. CDR1 is SEHNR, CDR2 FQNEAQ, per germline (reference sequence). This CDR3 spans 13 amino acids. V was clipped by 2 bases and J by 7 bases, with 8 bases between them. As DNA, the CDR3 is TGTGCCAGCAGCTTAATAGAACGTGAAAAACTGTTTTTT. Its translation: CASSLIEREKLFF.

The chain links TRBV19 to TRBJ1-1; the D gene is possibly TRBD1 (6 bases). Germline CDR1 reads LNHDA; CDR2 reads SQIVND (reference sequence). Trimming took 5 bases from V and 2 from J, leaving 12 bases between them. There are 14 residues in the CDR3. The CDR3 DNA reads as TGTGCCAGTAGTGCCGACAGGAGCAACACTGAAGCTTTCTTT. It codes for CASSADRSNTEAFF.

CDR3 sequence reads: CASSPVGEGYTF. CDR3 bases: TGCGCCAGCAGCCCGGTTGGGGAAGGCTACACCTTC. V is TRBV5-1 and J is TRBJ1-2; D is ambiguous. V was pared by 4 bases and J by 8 bases, with 12 bases between. The CDR3 is made up of 12 amino acids. Germline lookup yields CDR1 SGHRS and CDR2 YFSETQ.